These 32 T cell receptor beta chains were all obtained from the same sample, sequenced in a study of blood T cell repertoires in COVID-19. Profiled with immunoSEQ multiplex PCR; TCRdb holds only in-frame clones, not every one. The data contain nearly 350,000 clones, around 80% of them singletons. Sequencing was carried out using peripheral blood. These receptor sequences come from a young man with active or convalescent COVID-19.

The chain links TRBV7-8 to TRBJ1-2; 8 bases are shared with TRBD1. The CDR3 loop spans 14 amino acids. The J segment lost 6 bases and the V segment lost 5 bases, leaving 8 bases of the junction unmatched. In germline, CDR1 is SGHVS, CDR2 FQNEAQ. The CDR3 nucleotides are TGTGCCAGCAGCCGAGGACAGGGACCTAATGGCTACACCTTC. Translating it yields CASSRGQGPNGYTF.

This chain links TRBV12-3 or TRBV12-4 with TRBJ1-3; tentatively, D is TRBD1 (5 bases). The ends were cut back, 1 base at V and 8 bases at J, with 9 bases in the middle. The CDR3 length is 13 residues. CDR3 bases: TGTGCCAGCAGTTTAGTAGAAGGGGACACCATATATTTT. Encoded protein: CASSLVEGDTIYF.

This clone has just one count. J is TRBJ2-6 and V is TRBV7-6; a weak D match, TRBD1 (7 bases). Trimming cost V 5 bases and J 0 bases, with 14 bases left between them. Germline lookup yields CDR1 SGHVS and CDR2 FNYEAQ. The length of the CDR3 is 17 residues. CDR3 DNA sequence: TGTGCCAGCAGCGCCTATCAGGGGGGCTCTGGGGCCAACGTCCTGACTTTC. Amino acid sequence: CASSAYQGGSGANVLTF.

The chain combines TRBV5-4 with TRBJ2-5; 7 bases agree with TRBD2. Germline CDR1 and CDR2: SGHNT and YYREEE (reference sequence). V trimming: 2 bases; J trimming: 5 bases; junction bases outside the gene matches: 6. The CDR3 runs 14 residues. The DNA of the CDR3 is TGTGCCAGCAGCTTTGGGACTAACCGCGAGACCCAGTACTTC. It codes for CASSFGTNRETQYF.

The gene calls are TRBV15 and TRBJ2-5; D may be TRBD1 (5 bases). Germline CDR1 is LNHNV and CDR2 is YYDKDF (reference sequence). The CDR3 has 15 amino acids. Trimming left V 0 bases short and J 5 bases short, with 13 bases between. The CDR3 DNA sequence: TGTGCCACCAGCAGAGATAGGGGTCCCAGGGAGACCCAGTACTTC. Protein sequence: CATSRDRGPRETQYF. Using reference TRBV15 and TRBJ2-5 for the parts outside the CDR3, the full variable domain is DAMVIQNPRYQVTQFGKPVTLSCSQTLNHNVMYWYQQKSSQAPKLLFHYYDKDFNNEADTPDNFQSRRPNTSFCFLDIRSPGLGDTAMYLCATSRDRGPRETQYFGPGTRLLVL.

The rearrangement joins TRBV2 to TRBJ2-7; the D gene is possibly TRBD2 (6 bases). This CDR3 contains 14 residues. Deletions cut 4 bases from V and 2 bases from J, with 12 bases between. The germline gives CDR1 SNHLY, CDR2 FYNNEI. The CDR3 protein is CASSGWGVPYEQYF. The CDR3 DNA sequence: TGTGCCAGCAGTGGGTGGGGGGTTCCCTACGAGCAGTACTTC.

The chain recombines TRBV6-5 with TRBJ1-5; perhaps TRBD1 as D (6 bases). Germline loops: CDR1 MNHEY, CDR2 SVGAGI. Trimming stripped 10 bases from V and 6 bases from J, with 16 bases between. This CDR3 comprises 13 residues. CDR3 nucleotide sequence: TGTGCCATCCAAAACAGGGTGGGTCAGCCCCAGCATTTT. It encodes CAIQNRVGQPQHF.

The chain links TRBV3-1 (or the pseudogene TRBV3-2) to TRBJ1-2; tentatively, D is TRBD1 (5 bases). The CDR3 has 14 residues. The V gene's germline CDR1 is LGHDT and CDR2 YNNKEL (reference sequence). Trimming left V 3 bases short and J 7 bases short, with 15 bases between. The CDR3, as DNA: TGTGCCAGCAGCCAGGTCGGGACTCCTTTTGGCTACACCTTC. Translating gives CASSQVGTPFGYTF.

The chain joins TRBV7-8 to TRBJ1-5; TRBD1 aligns across 7 bases. This CDR3 is 14 amino acids long. Germline assignment: CDR1 SGHVS and CDR2 FQNEAQ. V trimming: 4 bases; J trimming: 7 bases; junction bases outside the gene matches: 7. CDR3 nucleotides: TGTGCCAGCAGCTCATACAGGGGTAACCAGCCCCAGCATTTT. Translating gives CASSSYRGNQPQHF.

There are many counts of this clone. The rearrangement uses TRBV14 and TRBJ2-1, with D uncertain. The germline CDR1 and CDR2 sequences are SGHDN and FVKESK. CDR3 length: 14 amino acids. The V gene lost 1 base and the J gene lost 2 bases, with 6 bases spanning the gap. The CDR3 coding sequence is TGTGCCAGCAGCCAAGCAACGGCCTACAATGAGCAGTTCTTC. As protein: CASSQATAYNEQFF.

The chain combines TRBV7-9 with TRBJ2-1, with TRBD1 matching 11 bases. V gave up 4 bases and J gave up 9 bases; unmatched junction bases: 14. In germline, CDR1 is SEHNR, CDR2 FQNEAQ (reference sequence). The CDR3 is made up of 17 amino acids. Here the CDR3 DNA reads TGTGCCAGCAGCTCAGCTCCAGGGACAGGGGGTATAGGTGAGCAGTTCTTC. It specifies CASSSAPGTGGIGEQFF.

The V gene is TRBV5-4, the J gene TRBJ2-1; 7 bases are a match to TRBD1. This CDR3 has 15 amino acids. Germline lookup yields CDR1 SGHNT and CDR2 YYREEE (reference sequence). J lost 0 bases, V lost 4 bases, and 4 bases had no gene match. The CDR3 reads CASSQGDGSYNEQFF. Here the CDR3 DNA reads TGTGCCAGCAGCCAGGGGGATGGCTCCTACAATGAGCAGTTCTTC.

This clone was observed a handful of times. Just one base apart from a much larger clone, this may be a read error. The chain combines TRBV27 with TRBJ1-1, with 7 bases aligning to TRBD1. Losses at the gene ends were 3 bases for V and 3 bases for J; bases not matched to a gene: 1. Germline V gene lookup returns CDR1 MNHEY and CDR2 SMNVEV (reference sequence). The CDR3 is 13 residues long. The CDR3 nucleotides are TGTGCCAGCAGTTTTACAGGGGACACTGAAGCTTTCTTT. Translating it yields CASSFTGDTEAFF.

This chain uses TRBV18 with TRBJ2-4; D is unresolved. Trimming removed 4 bases at V and 1 base at J, with 26 bases between. The CDR3 loop spans 20 amino acids. Looked up from germline, CDR1 is KGHSH and CDR2 is LQKENI. The CDR3 is CASSLLTLSNSLRAKNIQYF. Written as DNA, the CDR3 is TGTGCCAGCTCACTACTCACTCTAAGTAACAGCCTTCGGGCCAAAAACATTCAGTACTTC.

The CDR3: CASSQGSTGDTQYF. The CDR3 nucleotides are TGTGCCAGCAGCCAAGGATCCACAGGGGATACGCAGTATTTT. This sequence joins TRBV3-1 (or the pseudogene TRBV3-2) and TRBJ2-3, with D tentatively TRBD1 (6 bases). There are 14 residues in the CDR3. V was cut by 1 base and J by 6 bases, with 11 bases left in between. CDR1 is LGHDT, CDR2 YNNKEL, per germline (reference sequence).

This chain links TRBV6-2 or TRBV6-3 with TRBJ2-3, with a weak D call TRBD2 (5 bases). V lost 2 bases, J lost 6 bases, and 9 bases lay in between. The CDR3 has 13 residues. Germline CDR1 is MNHEY and CDR2 is SVGEGT. The CDR3 protein is CASSYRETDTQYF. The CDR3 nucleotides are TGTGCCAGCAGTTACAGGGAGACGGATACGCAGTATTTT.

The chain employs TRBV4-1 and TRBJ1-2, with 7 bases lining up with TRBD1. The V segment lost 4 bases and the J segment 8 bases; nucleotides outside the gene matches: 10. Per germline, CDR1 MGHRA and CDR2 YSYEKL. The CDR3 loop spans 14 amino acids. The CDR3 region has the DNA TGCGCCAGCAGCCCTTCCCCTTGGACAGGCGGCTACACCTTC. Translated: CASSPSPWTGGYTF.

This clone was counted only a few times. V is TRBV2 and J is TRBJ2-1; D perhaps matches TRBD2 (5 bases). This CDR3 is built from 15 residues. The germline gives CDR1 SNHLY, CDR2 FYNNEI. Deletions cut 1 base from V and 8 bases from J, with 15 bases between. The DNA for the CDR3 is TGTGCCAGCAGTGAAGGTAGAGGGTGGTCGGATGAGCAGTTCTTC. Its protein is CASSEGRGWSDEQFF.

The genes are TRBV30 and TRBJ1-4; 7 bases fit TRBD1. The CDR3 is made up of 14 amino acids. V lost 4 bases to trimming and J lost 0 bases; unmatched junction nucleotides: 2. Germline V gene data show CDR1 as GTSNPN and CDR2 as SVGIG (reference sequence). The CDR3, as DNA: TGTGCCTGGACAGGGGGTGCAACTAATGAAAAACTGTTTTTT. It is translated as CAWTGGATNEKLFF.

This chain links TRBV5-6 with TRBJ2-2, with 12 bases fitting TRBD1. The V segment lost 7 bases and the J segment 5 bases; nucleotides outside the gene matches: 9. Germline-derived CDR1 and CDR2 are SGHDT and YYEEEE. The CDR3 sequence is 16 residues long. The CDR3: CASFLGQGARTGELFF. The DNA for the CDR3 is TGTGCCAGCTTTCTGGGACAGGGGGCACGAACCGGGGAGCTGTTTTTT.

The chain recombines TRBV6-5 with TRBJ2-7, with D perhaps TRBD2 (7 bases). V lost 5 bases and J lost 3, with 14 bases in between. Germline lookup yields CDR1 MNHEY and CDR2 SVGAGI. CDR3 size: 14 residues. The CDR3 nucleotides are TGTGCCAGCAGTCGTCGGGGGGCCGACTACGAGCAGTACTTC. Its protein is CASSRRGADYEQYF.

The chain links TRBV7-2 to TRBJ2-1, with TRBD2 matching over 9 bases. Trimming took 4 bases from V and 4 from J; bases not matched to a gene: 5. The CDR3 runs to 15 residues. The germline CDR1 and CDR2 sequences are SGHTA and FQGNSA. The CDR3 DNA follows: TGTGCCAGCAGCTCCGGACTAGCGTCGTACAATGAGCAGTTCTTC. Translating it yields CASSSGLASYNEQFF.

The rearrangement links TRBV7-2 to TRBJ2-3; D unclear. V lost 1 base and J lost 8, with 4 bases in between. The length of the CDR3 is 11 residues. Germline V gene sequence: CDR1 SGHTA, CDR2 FQGNSA. The CDR3, as DNA: TGTGCCAGCAGCTTAGTAGTTACGCAGTATTTT. Translation: CASSLVVTQYF. Combining the CDR3 with reference TRBV7-2 and TRBJ2-3 gives the whole variable domain GAGVSQSPSNKVTEKGKDVELRCDPISGHTALYWYRQSLGQGLEFLIYFQGNSAPDKSGLPSDRFSAERTGGSVSTLTIQRTQQEDSAVYLCASSLVVTQYFGPGTRLTVL.

This clone was found once. The DNA for the CDR3 is TGTGCTAGTGGTCCCCGGAGGACGGAGAACACTGAAGCTTTCTTT. Translating gives CASGPRRTENTEAFF. This sequence joins TRBV12-5 and TRBJ1-1; the D is unclear. Germline CDR1 reads LGHNT; CDR2 reads FRNRAP. The V gene lost 5 bases and the J gene lost 1 base, with 14 bases spanning the gap. CDR3 size: 15 residues.

The chain uses TRBV6-2 or TRBV6-3 and TRBJ1-2; 8 bases are shared with TRBD1. After removal of 0 bases from V and 7 bases from J, the junction contained 4 bases not matched to a gene. From germline, CDR1 is MNHEY and CDR2 SVGEGT. The CDR3 runs to 14 residues. The CDR3 sequence: CASSYSGQGTGYTF. The CDR3 DNA follows: TGTGCCAGCAGTTACTCAGGACAGGGCACTGGCTACACCTTC.

The chain carries TRBV25-1 and TRBJ2-7; the match to TRBD1 covers 7 bases. The CDR3 sequence is 18 residues long. With V trimmed by 0 bases and J by 5 bases, 16 bases remained unmatched. In germline, CDR1 is MGHDK, CDR2 SYGVNS. DNA for the CDR3: TGTGCCAGCAGTGAATATGGGTTGACAGGGATCGGACTCGACGAGCAGTACTTC. Encoded protein: CASSEYGLTGIGLDEQYF.

In nucleotides, the CDR3 is TGTGCCAGCAGCTCTCTAGCGGGGGGGCCACTTTCACAAGATACGCAGTATTTT. Protein: CASSSLAGGPLSQDTQYF. The V call is TRBV7-6, the J call TRBJ2-3; 12 bases line up with TRBD2. After removal of 4 bases from V and 5 bases from J, the junction contained 13 bases not matched to a gene. CDR1 SGHVS and CDR2 FNYEAQ come from the germline V gene. The CDR3 has 18 residues. The full variable domain, with the rest looked up from reference TRBV7-6 and TRBJ2-3, is GAGVSQSPRYKVTKRGQDVALRCDPISGHVSLYWYRQALGQGPEFLTYFNYEAQQDKSGLPNDRFSAERPEGSISTLTIQRTEQRDSAMYRCASSSLAGGPLSQDTQYFGPGTRLTVL.

This chain links TRBV24-1 with TRBJ2-1; D gene ambiguous. The V gene's germline CDR1 is KGHDR and CDR2 SFDVKD. The CDR3 sequence is 16 residues long. V gave up 3 bases and J gave up 4 bases, with 15 bases separating them. The CDR3 bases are TGTGCCACCAGTGATCCCTCCGGCGGCCTGTACAATGAGCAGTTCTTC. It encodes CATSDPSGGLYNEQFF.

The chain recombines TRBV15 with TRBJ2-1; perhaps TRBD2 as D (5 bases). Germline lookup yields CDR1 LNHNV and CDR2 YYDKDF (reference sequence). Trimming shortened V by 6 bases and J by 2 bases, and 17 bases separated the two germline ends. This CDR3 contains 16 residues. CDR3 sequence (DNA): TGTGCCACCAGTCCCAGGCGGGTCTTGACCTACAATGAGCAGTTCTTC. This codes for CATSPRRVLTYNEQFF.

This clone came up a few times. The chain links TRBV30 to TRBJ2-3; D may be TRBD1 (5 bases). CDR1 and CDR2 (germline): GTSNPN, SVGIG (reference sequence). Trimming shortened V by 5 bases and J by 6 bases, and 18 bases separated the two germline ends. CDR3 size: 14 residues. The CDR3 reads CAWALGMGQDTQYF. For the CDR3, the DNA is TGTGCCTGGGCCCTGGGTATGGGGCAGGATACGCAGTATTTT.

This chain connects TRBV11-3 to TRBJ2-7, with unresolved D. Trimming took 0 bases from V and 8 from J, leaving 8 bases between them. Germline CDR1 is SGHNT and CDR2 is YENEEA. This CDR3 comprises 12 residues. CDR3 residues: CASSLDESKQYF. The CDR3 DNA sequence: TGTGCCAGCAGCTTAGATGAGTCGAAGCAGTACTTC.

This chain links TRBV6-5 with TRBJ2-7; possible D gene TRBD1, 6 bases. Germline CDR1 is MNHEY and CDR2 is SVGAGI. The CDR3 spans 13 residues. Trimming removed 10 bases from V and 6 bases from J, with 19 bases in between. The CDR3, as DNA: TGTGCCATCTCCGGGACACACCTCTTCGAGCAGTACTTC. This translates into CAISGTHLFEQYF.